This T cell receptor (beta chain) was sequenced for a study of blood T cell repertoires in COVID-19. About the study: PBMCs, B-cell-depleted T cells, or T cells provided the cDNA or gDNA that made up the material.

Germline loops: CDR1 SGHRS, CDR2 YFSETQ. V shed 0 bases and J 4 bases; nucleotides not matched to a gene: 7. The CDR3 contains 16 residues. In the authors' methods: Amplification with reference gene primers provided the estimates of nucleated cell counts. Libraries were prepared by immunoSEQ multiplex PCR; TCRdb keeps only in-frame clonotypes and omits some of them. The V and J calls and clone size are taken from that table; D and trimming were inferred from the DNA. This sample yields some 50,000 clones, of which approximately 84% are seen a single time; around 27% belongs to the top ten. The chain uses TRBV5-1 and TRBJ1-2, with 9 bases aligning to TRBD1. This TCR came from a human donor in a cohort sampled during active COVID-19. Material for sequencing was peripheral blood. The CDR3 here is CASSLGGQGYLYGYTF. Written as DNA, the CDR3 is TGCGCCAGCAGCTTGGGGGGACAGGGTTACCTCTATGGCTACACCTTC. Variable domain in full (rest from reference TRBV5-1 and TRBJ1-2): KAGVTQTPRYLIKTRGQQVTLSCSPISGHRSVSWYQQTPGQGLQFLFEYFSETQRNKGNFPGRFSGRQFSNSRSEMNVSTLELGDSALYLCASSLGGQGYLYGYTFGSGTRLTVV.